This T cell receptor beta chain was observed in a study of shared clonotypes between healthy human individuals. TCRdb's table, derived via immunoSEQ multiplex PCR, lists solely in-frame clones and lacks some. The sample holds around 1.6 million clones; nearly 99% are singletons and the top ten take around 0.47%. The CDR3 has 13 amino acids. The germline V gene has CDR1 SNHLY and CDR2 FYNNEI. V and J are TRBV2 and TRBJ2-5; 7 bases fit TRBD1. The assigned J gene may be wrong: the sequence end matches TRBJ2-7 better. Sequencing used naive CD4+ T cells sorted from blood. Subset in this sample: CD45RA+ positively selected. The TCR originated in a man aged 25-45 years in good health. In nucleotides, the CDR3 is TGTGCCAGCAGGATATCGGGACAGTACGAGCAGTACTTC. This gives the protein CASRISGQYEQYF.